These 5 T cell receptor beta chains share one sample of origin, sequenced in a study of radiation and T cells in renal cell carcinoma. Measured with immunoSEQ multiplex PCR; TCRdb has only the in-frame clones, and not every one. The sample includes some 8,800 clones, about 60% of them seen just once. Treatment reported: treatment-naive control, cytoreductive nephrectomy. The sequences come from tumor tissue, collected from a patient whose treatment was nephrectomy without radiotherapy. The origin of the receptors is a man aged 55 to 70 with renal cell carcinoma.

A few counts support this clone. V is TRBV27 and J is TRBJ2-7, with a weak D call TRBD1 (5 bases). The CDR3 consists of 14 residues. Trimming removed 5 bases at V and 2 bases at J, with 13 bases between. Germline V gives CDR1 MNHEY, CDR2 SMNVEV (reference sequence). The CDR3 spells CASSPDRTPYEQYF. CDR3 nucleotides: TGTGCCAGCAGTCCCGACAGAACGCCCTACGAGCAGTACTTC.

This rearrangement joins TRBV4-3 to TRBJ1-1; possible D gene TRBD1, 6 bases. This CDR3 has 16 amino acids. V lost 4 bases and J lost 3, with 18 bases in between. CDR1 and CDR2 from the germline V gene are LGHNA and YSLEER. CDR3 sequence: CASSRGFRDKDTEAFF. The CDR3 bases are TGCGCCAGCAGCCGGGGGTTTCGGGACAAGGACACTGAAGCTTTCTTT.

The chain has TRBV10-2 and TRBJ2-1; TRBD2 matches at 9 bases. Germline V CDR1 and CDR2: WSHSY, SAAADI. V shed 7 bases and J 6 bases; nucleotides not matched to a gene: 7. This CDR3 region has 14 residues. The CDR3 sequence is CASTAGGPSNEQFF. Written as DNA, the CDR3 is TGCGCCAGCACGGCGGGAGGGCCCTCCAATGAGCAGTTCTTC.

This clone is judged large. The genes are TRBV7-9 and TRBJ2-5; D perhaps matches TRBD2 (5 bases). This CDR3 is built from 14 residues. CDR1 and CDR2 from the germline V gene are SEHNR and FQNEAQ (reference sequence). V lost 5 bases and J lost 3, with 13 bases in between. Here the CDR3 DNA reads TGTGCCAGCAGCCCTGACTATCACAAAGAGACCCAGTACTTC. As protein: CASSPDYHKETQYF.

J is TRBJ1-3 and V is TRBV5-5; D gene ambiguous. Germline CDR1 SGHKS, CDR2 YYEKEE (reference sequence). CDR3 length equals 16 residues. V was cut by 1 base and J by 3 bases, with 14 bases left in between. Here the CDR3 DNA reads TGTGCCAGCAGCTTGTCGGCCGGTCTAGGTGGAAACACCATATATTTT. Its translation: CASSLSAGLGGNTIYF. The full variable domain, its missing parts supplied by reference TRBV5-5 and TRBJ1-3, is DAGVTQSPTHLIKTRGQQVTLRCSPISGHKSVSWYQQVLGQGPQFIFQYYEKEERGRGNFPDRFSARQFPNYSSELNVNALLLGDSALYLCASSLSAGLGGNTIYFGEGSWLTVV.